One sample yielded the 6 T cell receptor beta chains listed below, sequenced in a study of long-term antiretroviral therapy in people with HIV (dated by TCRdb to about 2022). Sequencing of the TRB variable region was done with the immunoSEQ hsTCRB v3.0 assay at survey level resolution. As stored in TCRdb, this immuneACCESS dataset retains in-frame rearrangements with V and J assigned. A fraction of the clones does not appear; measured against another copy, unresolved V genes explain less than half of the discrepancy, and the remainder lacks a known reason. The sample profile shows under 20,000 clones; just over 75% of them were found once. The ten most abundant clones make up approximately 15% of the sample. This material consisted of unsorted PBMCs, taken 0.5 years before starting antiretroviral therapy. All receptors derive from a woman aged 45 to 65 with HIV.

CDR3 protein: CASRAGGFSETQYF. The DNA of the CDR3 is TGTGCCAGCAGAGCGGGGGGTTTTTCGGAGACCCAGTACTTC. This rearrangement joins TRBV6-1 to TRBJ2-5; 9 nucleotides line up with TRBD2. The germline CDR1 and CDR2 sequences are MNHNS and SASEGT. V gave up 6 bases and J gave up 5 bases; unmatched junction bases: 7. This CDR3 comprises 14 residues.

The gene calls are TRBV14 and TRBJ2-1, with a possible D match to TRBD2 (5 bases). The CDR3 spans 13 residues. Germline-derived CDR1 and CDR2 are SGHDN and FVKESK. Deletions cut 5 bases from V and 6 bases from J, with 11 bases between. The CDR3 DNA is TGTGCCAGCAGCTTTGGACTTCGCAATGAGCAGTTCTTC. It codes for CASSFGLRNEQFF.

The sample holds a few counts of this clone. The chain recombines TRBV5-1 with TRBJ1-3; TRBD1 matches 7 bases. The germline V gene has CDR1 SGHRS and CDR2 YFSETQ. The CDR3 spans 15 residues. After removal of 9 bases from V and 2 bases from J, the junction contained 11 bases not matched to a gene. The CDR3 DNA follows: TGCGCCATCTTAGCCGGGACAGAGGCTGGAAACACCATATATTTT. It yields the protein CAILAGTEAGNTIYF.

This clone was picked up one time. The chain carries TRBV28 and TRBJ1-5, with D possibly TRBD1 on 5 matching bases. Germline CDR1 reads MDHEN; CDR2 reads SYDVKM. Deletions cut 5 bases from V and 6 bases from J, with 17 bases between. The CDR3 totals 15 residues. The DNA for the CDR3 is TGTGCCAGCAGTGGAGAGGTCCGGGGGACTCAGCCCCAGCATTTT. Translation: CASSGEVRGTQPQHF.

This chain uses TRBV2 with TRBJ2-5; D is ambiguous. CDR1 and CDR2 (germline): SNHLY, FYNNEI. This CDR3 contains 12 residues. Trimming removed 7 bases at V and 5 bases at J, with 11 bases between. The CDR3 DNA sequence: TGTGCCAGCAAAGGGCTATTGGAGACCCAGTACTTC. This codes for CASKGLLETQYF.

V is TRBV5-5 and J is TRBJ2-5, with D uncertain. Looked up from germline, CDR1 is SGHKS and CDR2 is YYEKEE (reference sequence). V lost 2 bases and J 5 bases, leaving 10 bases between the germline ends. This CDR3 contains 13 residues. The CDR3 DNA sequence: TGTGCCAGCAGCTTTGAAGGGTTCGAGACCCAGTACTTC. Translating gives CASSFEGFETQYF.